The clone carrying this T cell receptor (beta chain) was counted many times. Its antigen is unknown. The library protocol tagged each TCR cDNA with a unique molecular identifier. TCRdb redid the calling of the 5' RACE reads with MiXCR, one entry per CDR3 protein. The data show 45,000 to 65,000 distinct CDR3 sequences, under 8% seen once. V gave up 2 bases and J gave up 3 bases; unmatched junction bases: 7. Germline values: CDR1 MNHEY, CDR2 SVGEGT. The CDR3 sequence is 18 residues long. Time point in this sample: blood at routine non-recurrence follow-up after resection. Unsorted whole RNA samples from tumor, nontumor lung or frozen PBMC were sequenced. This record comes from a study of spatial heterogeneity in lung cancer. Overall study context: PBMC samples from follow-up, where available, were sequenced a median of approximately 24 months after resection. Detection consistently yielded more beta chains than alpha chains. Broader study findings: At resection, ubiquitous expanded tumor TCRs appeared in blood more than at follow-up.

This TCR was sampled from a female donor with early-stage non-small cell lung cancer. Source: PBMCs, taken at follow-up. V and J are TRBV6-2 or TRBV6-3 and TRBJ2-1, with TRBD2 matching 13 bases. The CDR3 loop reads CASSYTRTSGGLYNEQFF. In nucleotides, the CDR3 is TGTGCCAGCAGTTACACTCGGACTAGCGGGGGACTCTACAATGAGCAGTTCTTC.